Described below is a single TCR beta chain sequence and its context. Assay: immunoSEQ multiplex PCR; the TCRdb copy retains only in-frame clones and omits some. The sample lists fewer than 250,000 clones, 70% to 90% occurring once. Researchers sorted participants into cohorts using their self-reported clinical history. This CDR3 is 14 amino acids long. Germline lookup yields CDR1 KGHSH and CDR2 LQKENI. V trimming: 8 bases; J trimming: 4 bases; junction bases outside the gene matches: 6. This record belongs to a study of blood T cell repertoires in COVID-19. This sequence was found in a man aged 50-59 years who had been exposed to COVID-19. Material for sequencing was PBMCs or T cells enriched from blood (not recorded which). The chain uses TRBV18 and TRBJ2-5; TRBD1 matches 11 bases. The CDR3 region is CASPEGTGGETQYF. In DNA form, the CDR3 reads TGTGCCAGCCCGGAGGGGACAGGGGGAGAGACCCAGTACTTC.